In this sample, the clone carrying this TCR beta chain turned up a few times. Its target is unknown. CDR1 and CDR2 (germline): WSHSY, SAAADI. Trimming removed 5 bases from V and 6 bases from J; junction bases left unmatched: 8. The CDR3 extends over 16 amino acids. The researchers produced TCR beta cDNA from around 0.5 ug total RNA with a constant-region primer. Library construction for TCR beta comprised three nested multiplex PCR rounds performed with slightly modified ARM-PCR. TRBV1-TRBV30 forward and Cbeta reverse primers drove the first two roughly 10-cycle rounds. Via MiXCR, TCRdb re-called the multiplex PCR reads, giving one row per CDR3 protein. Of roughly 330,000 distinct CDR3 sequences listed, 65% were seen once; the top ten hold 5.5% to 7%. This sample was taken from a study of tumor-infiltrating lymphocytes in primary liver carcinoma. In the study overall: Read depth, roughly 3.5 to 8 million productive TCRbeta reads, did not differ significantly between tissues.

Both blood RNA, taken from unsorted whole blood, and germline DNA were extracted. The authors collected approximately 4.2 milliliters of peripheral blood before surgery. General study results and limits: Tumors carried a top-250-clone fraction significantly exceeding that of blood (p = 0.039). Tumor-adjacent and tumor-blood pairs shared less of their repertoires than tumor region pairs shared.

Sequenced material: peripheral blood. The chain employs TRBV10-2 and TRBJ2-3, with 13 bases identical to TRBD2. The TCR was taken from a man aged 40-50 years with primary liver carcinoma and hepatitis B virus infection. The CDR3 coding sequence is TGCGCCAGCAGTTGGACTAGCGGGAGATCCGGGGATACGCAGTATTTT. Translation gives CASSWTSGRSGDTQYF.